This T cell receptor beta chain is drawn from a study of PD-1 blockade in classical Hodgkin lymphoma. The sample's time point: cycle 4 day 1 (C4D1), after 5 to 7 weeks of nivolumab. There was relapse after autologous stem cell transplantation in every patient, and there was variation in brentuximab vedotin exposure. This CDR3 has 14 residues. Germline lookup yields CDR1 SNHLY and CDR2 FYNNEI. The ends lost 8 bases at V and 4 bases at J; junction bases unmatched: 5. This clone has only a few counts. The assay was immunoSEQ multiplex PCR, and TCRdb's table has in-frame clones only and misses some. The repertoire consists of 40,000 to 45,000 clones, with 69% occurring once and the leading ten covering about 2.7%.

Sequenced material: peripheral blood mononuclear cells (PBMCs), taken before the fourth cycle of nivolumab. V and J are TRBV2 and TRBJ2-5; TRBD2 matches 12 bases. The sequence was collected from a human donor with classical Hodgkin lymphoma. The CDR3 here is CASSSGGAGETQYF. The CDR3 DNA reads TGTGCCAGCTCTAGCGGGGGGGCCGGAGAGACCCAGTACTTC.